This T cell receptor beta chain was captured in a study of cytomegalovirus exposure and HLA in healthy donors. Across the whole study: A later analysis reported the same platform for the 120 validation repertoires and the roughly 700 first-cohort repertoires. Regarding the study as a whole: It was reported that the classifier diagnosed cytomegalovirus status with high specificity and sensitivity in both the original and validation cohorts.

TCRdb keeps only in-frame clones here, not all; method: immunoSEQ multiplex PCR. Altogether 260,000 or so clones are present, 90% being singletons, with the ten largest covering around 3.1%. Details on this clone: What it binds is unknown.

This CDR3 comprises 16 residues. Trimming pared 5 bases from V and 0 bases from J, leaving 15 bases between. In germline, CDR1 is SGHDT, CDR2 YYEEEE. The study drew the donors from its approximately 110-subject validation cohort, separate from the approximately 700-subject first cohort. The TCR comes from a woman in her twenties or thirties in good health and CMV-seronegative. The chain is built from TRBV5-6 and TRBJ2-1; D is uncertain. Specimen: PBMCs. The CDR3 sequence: CASRLVASSSYNEQFF. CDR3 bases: TGTGCCAGCAGGCTCGTAGCTTCGAGCTCCTACAATGAGCAGTTCTTC.